The TCR beta chain under discussion was sequenced for a study of T cells after yellow fever vaccination. This clonotype was counted many times. Study results and caveats: Though it reached lower strength, the secondary response hit its peak faster, day 5 versus 15. There was a small share of clonotypes that showed up in both the CD4 and CD8 compartments. Subsequent to the booster, the majority of primary-vaccination clones reappeared (approximately 95% CD4, 70% to 90% CD8).

TCRdb fed the 5' RACE reads into MiXCR, producing one record per CDR3 protein. Here the sample spans roughly 28,000 distinct CDR3 sequences, around 4.3% being singletons. This material consisted of PBMCs, either bulk or a sorted T-cell subset (CD4+, CD8+, memory, or dextramer-sorted; not recorded which), taken on the day of the yellow fever booster vaccination. This sequence was found in a man in his late teens or twenties who received the YFV17D yellow fever vaccine.

The CDR3 region is CSARDRVGSPLHF. CDR3 DNA: TGCAGTGCTAGAGACAGGGTTGGTTCACCCCTCCACTTT. V and J are TRBV20-1 and TRBJ1-6; D perhaps matches TRBD1 (5 bases). Trimming removed 0 bases at V and 9 bases at J, with 9 bases between. The germline V gene encodes CDR1 DFQATT and CDR2 SNEGSKA (reference sequence). The length of the CDR3 is 13 residues.